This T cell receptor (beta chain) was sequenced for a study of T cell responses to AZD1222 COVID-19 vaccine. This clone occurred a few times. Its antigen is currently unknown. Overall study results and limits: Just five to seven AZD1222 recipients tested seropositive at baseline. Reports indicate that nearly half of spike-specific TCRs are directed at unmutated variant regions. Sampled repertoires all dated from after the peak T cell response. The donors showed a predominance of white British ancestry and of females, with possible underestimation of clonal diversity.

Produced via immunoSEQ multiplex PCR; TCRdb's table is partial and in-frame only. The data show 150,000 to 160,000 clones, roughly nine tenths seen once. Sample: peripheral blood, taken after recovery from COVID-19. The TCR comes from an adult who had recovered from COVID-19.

CDR3 sequence (DNA): TGTGCCAGCAGCGTAGAGGCCCATATAGCCACCTACGAGCAGTACTTC. Translated, it gives CASSVEAHIATYEQYF. J is TRBJ2-7 and V is TRBV9; D unclear. Germline values: CDR1 SGDLS, CDR2 YYNGEE. The CDR3 covers 16 residues. V was clipped by 0 bases and J by 2 bases, with 15 bases between them.